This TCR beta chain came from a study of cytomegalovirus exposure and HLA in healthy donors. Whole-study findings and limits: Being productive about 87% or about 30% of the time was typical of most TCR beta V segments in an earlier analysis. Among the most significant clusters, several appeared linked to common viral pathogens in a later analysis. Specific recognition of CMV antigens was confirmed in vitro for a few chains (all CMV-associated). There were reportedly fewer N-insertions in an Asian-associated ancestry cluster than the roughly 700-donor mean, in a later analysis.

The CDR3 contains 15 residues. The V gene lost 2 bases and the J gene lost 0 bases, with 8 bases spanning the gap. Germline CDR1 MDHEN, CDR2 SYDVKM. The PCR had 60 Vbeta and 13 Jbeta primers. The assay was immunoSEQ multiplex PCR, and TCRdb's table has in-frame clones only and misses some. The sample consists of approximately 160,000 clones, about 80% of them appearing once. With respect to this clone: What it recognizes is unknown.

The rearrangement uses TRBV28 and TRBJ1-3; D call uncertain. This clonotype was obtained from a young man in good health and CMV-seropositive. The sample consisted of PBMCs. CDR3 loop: CASSLEVSSGNTIYF. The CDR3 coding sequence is TGTGCCAGCAGTTTAGAGGTCTCCTCTGGAAACACCATATATTTT.